This is a list of T cell receptor beta chains from one sample in a study of cytomegalovirus exposure and HLA in healthy donors. Profiled with immunoSEQ multiplex PCR; TCRdb holds only in-frame clones, not every one. The data contain under 110,000 clones, 71% of them seen just once; the ten biggest clones take up less than 3.5%. The sequencing sample was made of PBMCs. These receptors all stem from a female donor in good health and CMV-seronegative. The CDR3 runs from the conserved cysteine through the conserved F or W. The order of the fields is V gene, clone size, J gene, CDR3 length, D gene, CDR3 protein, CDR3 DNA. D genes are given only for firm matches. Clone size is given for some rows only: seen once, a few or many times, or a class if the clone is expanded.

TRBV19	once	TRBJ2-1	15	-	CASSGDWSSYNEQFF	TGTGCCAGTAGTGGGGACTGGAGCTCCTACAATGAGCAGTTCTTC
TRBV29-1	-	TRBJ2-1	14	TRBD1	CSVGRTGSRNEQFF	TGCAGCGTTGGGAGGACAGGGAGTAGAAATGAGCAGTTCTTC
TRBV7-9	once	TRBJ2-3	14	-	CASSLVGGSDTQYF	TGTGCCAGCAGCTTAGTCGGCGGGTCAGATACGCAGTATTTT
TRBV29-1	once	TRBJ2-1	13	TRBD2	CSVGTSGNNEQFF	TGCAGCGTGGGGACTAGCGGAAACAATGAGCAGTTCTTC
TRBV7-2	-	TRBJ1-1	14	-	CASSLARVNTEAFF	TGTGCCAGCAGCTTAGCCAGGGTAAACACTGAAGCTTTCTTT
TRBV5-1	-	TRBJ2-6	17	TRBD1	CASSFSGTASGANVLTF	TGCGCCAGCAGCTTCTCCGGGACAGCCTCTGGGGCCAACGTCCTGACTTTC
TRBV30	-	TRBJ2-1	12	-	CAWERDSSEQFF	TGTGCCTGGGAGAGGGACTCTAGCGAGCAGTTCTTC
TRBV4-1	-	TRBJ1-5	16	-	CASSQAPDRHNQPQHF	TGCGCCAGCAGCCAAGCCCCGGACAGACACAATCAGCCCCAGCATTTT
TRBV6-5	-	TRBJ2-7	15	TRBD2	CASSRGSGLFNEQYF	TGTGCCAGCAGTCGGGGTTCGGGACTATTTAACGAGCAGTACTTC
TRBV29-1	-	TRBJ2-7	13	-	CSVEARLGGEQYF	TGCAGCGTTGAAGCCCGACTAGGCGGCGAGCAGTACTTC
TRBV7-8	-	TRBJ2-1	17	TRBD2	CASSPRRLAGVDNEQFF	TGTGCCAGCAGCCCCCGCCGACTAGCGGGAGTAGACAATGAGCAGTTCTTC
TRBV5-1	few	TRBJ1-1	15	TRBD1	CASSLADRDGTEAFF	TGCGCCAGCAGCTTAGCCGACAGGGATGGGACTGAAGCTTTCTTT
TRBV19	-	TRBJ2-1	16	TRBD2	CASSAGLAGADNEQFF	TGTGCCAGTAGTGCGGGACTAGCGGGAGCAGACAATGAGCAGTTCTTC
TRBV29-1	-	TRBJ2-1	14	TRBD2	CSAISLAGVYEQFF	TGCAGCGCCATATCCCTAGCGGGAGTCTATGAGCAGTTCTTC
TRBV5-5	few	TRBJ2-7	14	TRBD2	CASSLALAGYEQYF	TGTGCCAGCAGCTTGGCCCTAGCGGGGTACGAGCAGTACTTC
TRBV7-3	-	TRBJ2-1	16	TRBD2	CASSGPGLAGRNEQFF	TGTGCCAGCAGCGGGCCGGGACTAGCGGGAAGGAATGAGCAGTTCTTC
TRBV4-3	-	TRBJ2-3	19	TRBD2	CASSQAGKRVREGLDTQYF	TGCGCCAGCAGCCAAGCGGGGAAAAGGGTGCGGGAGGGATTAGATACGCAGTATTTT
TRBV4-2	-	TRBJ2-2	16	-	CASSQELGLGTGELFF	TGTGCCAGCAGCCAAGAACTAGGACTGGGAACCGGGGAGCTGTTTTTT
TRBV13	-	TRBJ2-3	19	TRBD2	CASSEGGLAGRGSTDTQYF	TGTGCCAGCAGCGAAGGAGGACTAGCGGGACGAGGGAGCACAGATACGCAGTATTTT
TRBV4-3	-	TRBJ2-7	15	-	CASSRTFRDSYEQYF	TGCGCCAGCAGCCGTACTTTTCGCGACTCCTACGAGCAGTACTTC
TRBV21-1	once	TRBJ2-1	15	-	CASSARSGLYNEQFF	TGTGCCAGCAGCGCCAGGTCCGGACTTTACAATGAGCAGTTCTTC
TRBV7-2	-	TRBJ2-3	17	TRBD2	CASSPPGLAGGRNTQYF	TGTGCCAGCAGCCCCCCGGGACTAGCGGGAGGGCGAAATACGCAGTATTTT
TRBV21-1	-	TRBJ1-4	14	-	CASRVPGQAEKLFF	TGTGCCAGCAGGGTTCCAGGACAGGCCGAAAAACTGTTTTTT
TRBV11-3	-	TRBJ1-1	15	-	CASSLDPGGNTEAFF	TGTGCCAGCAGCTTAGATCCTGGCGGGAACACTGAAGCTTTCTTT
TRBV18	-	TRBJ2-2	16	TRBD1	CASSLTQGRNTGELFF	TGTGCCAGCTCACTCACACAGGGGCGAAACACCGGGGAGCTGTTTTTT
TRBV7-3	-	TRBJ2-1	15	-	CASSPDIGVGNEQFF	TGTGCCAGCAGCCCAGACATCGGGGTCGGGAATGAGCAGTTCTTC
TRBV15	-	TRBJ1-5	16	-	CATSTPKEACDQPQHF	TGTGCCACCAGCACCCCTAAAGAGGCGTGCGATCAGCCCCAGCATTTT
TRBV29-1	-	TRBJ1-2	12	-	CSLGDGDYGYTF	TGCAGCCTCGGTGACGGAGACTATGGCTACACCTTC
TRBV7-9	many	TRBJ2-5	15	-	CASSRRAGTEETQYF	TGTGCCAGCAGCAGGAGGGCAGGGACCGAAGAGACCCAGTACTTC
TRBV29-1	once	TRBJ1-5	13	TRBD1	CSAQGAGNQPQHF	TGCAGCGCCCAGGGGGCCGGCAATCAGCCCCAGCATTTT
TRBV19	-	TRBJ2-1	15	TRBD2	CASGRGTSGTSEQFF	TGTGCCAGTGGCCGGGGGACTAGCGGGACCAGTGAGCAGTTCTTC
TRBV7-8	-	TRBJ2-7	15	TRBD2	CASSITASGMYEQYF	TGTGCCAGCAGCATTACGGCTAGCGGGATGTACGAGCAGTACTTC
TRBV18	-	TRBJ2-7	12	-	CASSPQHREQYF	TGTGCCAGCTCACCACAACACCGCGAGCAGTACTTC
TRBV10-1	-	TRBJ2-1	13	-	CASSERLDNEQFF	TGCGCCAGCAGTGAGAGGCTAGACAATGAGCAGTTCTTC
TRBV5-8	-	TRBJ2-7	15	TRBD2	CASSQLAERSYEQYF	TGTGCCAGCAGCCAACTAGCGGAGAGATCCTACGAGCAGTACTTC
TRBV6-1	-	TRBJ2-7	15	-	CASSEEEGSNYEQYF	TGTGCCAGCAGTGAAGAGGAGGGTAGCAACTACGAGCAGTACTTC
TRBV6-4	-	TRBJ1-1	14	-	CASRKEALNTEAFF	TGTGCCAGCAGAAAGGAGGCCTTGAACACTGAAGCTTTCTTT
TRBV9	-	TRBJ2-5	17	TRBD2	CASSVDSAGGPFETQYF	TGTGCCAGCAGCGTAGATAGCGCGGGAGGGCCGTTCGAGACCCAGTACTTC
TRBV6-5	-	TRBJ1-2	14	-	CASSYSGRIDGYTF	TGTGCCAGCAGTTACTCGGGCAGGATCGATGGCTACACCTTC
TRBV27	-	TRBJ2-1	12	-	CASNQPGVGPFF	TGTGCCAGCAACCAACCGGGGGTAGGTCCGTTCTTC
TRBV4-3	-	TRBJ2-7	14	-	CASSQDRSSYEQYF	TGCGCCAGCAGCCAAGACAGGTCCTCCTACGAGCAGTACTTC
TRBV29-1	-	TRBJ2-3	13	TRBD1	CSVAGQGSDTQYF	TGCAGCGTCGCGGGACAGGGATCGGATACGCAGTATTTT
TRBV7-2	few	TRBJ2-2	17	-	CASSPAGLKLNTGELFF	TGTGCCAGCAGTCCGGCGGGCCTAAAACTAAACACCGGGGAGCTGTTTTTT
TRBV5-6	few	TRBJ1-2	16	-	CASSLSPPTQGGGYTF	TGTGCCAGCAGCTTAAGCCCGCCAACACAGGGAGGGGGCTACACCTTC
TRBV30	-	TRBJ2-7	14	TRBD1	CAWIPGTGAYEQYF	TGTGCCTGGATTCCCGGGACAGGGGCCTACGAGCAGTACTTC
TRBV6-5	-	TRBJ1-5	14	TRBD1	CASSSGTDNQPQHF	TGTGCCAGCAGCTCCGGGACAGACAATCAGCCCCAGCATTTT
TRBV6-9	-	TRBJ1-2	15	TRBD1	CASTTPDRSFYGYTF	TGTGCCAGCACCACCCCGGACAGGTCCTTCTATGGCTACACCTTC
TRBV19	-	TRBJ1-4	11	-	CASQAVGGLFF	TGTGCCAGTCAAGCAGTGGGGGGTCTATTTTTT
TRBV23-1	medium-sized	TRBJ2-7	16	TRBD1	CASSQHRDRGSYEQYF	TGCGCCAGCAGTCAACACCGGGACAGGGGCTCCTACGAGCAGTACTTC
TRBV9	-	TRBJ2-7	16	-	CASSVTSGTPPTEQYF	TGTGCCAGCAGCGTCACCTCGGGGACACCTCCTACGGAGCAGTACTTC
TRBV7-9	-	TRBJ1-5	14	TRBD1	CASSRTGVGQPQHF	TGTGCCAGCAGCAGGACAGGGGTGGGCCAGCCCCAGCATTTT
TRBV30	few	TRBJ2-7	13	TRBD1	CAWSLEGAYEQYF	TGTGCCTGGAGTCTCGAGGGGGCTTACGAGCAGTACTTC
TRBV2	once	TRBJ2-5	12	-	CASSEVGETQYF	TGTGCCAGCAGTGAGGTCGGAGAGACCCAGTACTTC
TRBV7-8	-	TRBJ1-3	16	-	CASSLKVSGSGNTIYF	TGTGCCAGCAGCTTGAAGGTCAGCGGCTCTGGAAACACCATATATTTT
TRBV9	-	TRBJ1-5	14	-	CASSVAPDNQPQHF	TGTGCCAGCAGCGTAGCACCAGACAATCAGCCCCAGCATTTT
TRBV2	-	TRBJ2-1	14	-	CASRKGEGGNEQFF	TGTGCCAGCAGGAAGGGAGAGGGTGGCAATGAGCAGTTCTTC